This TCR beta chain is from a study of a mutant IDH1 vaccine in newly diagnosed glioma. Overall study context: Across weeks 1, 3, 5, 7, 11, 15, 19 and 23, patients received a vaccination each time, eight in all. Onset of vaccination occurred 4-6 weeks following radiotherapy alone, or with temozolomide cycles. Overall study findings and caveats: Of all patients, 93.3% showed vaccine-induced immune responses. The authors found pseudoprogression apparently unrelated to changes in top peripheral T cell clonotypes.

This table comes from immunoSEQ multiplex PCR, and its TCRdb copy is limited to in-frame clones, with some not included. The sample has about 44,000 clones, approximately 89% seen once. This clone was seen only once. No antigen is known for it. As to time point: week 23, last vaccination. Every single dose of the vaccine, 300 ug of mutant IDH1 20-mer peptide, came with topical imiquimod. The sequences come from PBMCs, collected from a glioma patient whose treatment included an IDH1 peptide vaccine. The receptor was isolated from a man aged 45-65 years with glioma.

CDR3 sequence reads: CASSQALGRETQYF. CDR3 nucleotide sequence: TGTGCCAGCAGCCAAGCCCTGGGTCGGGAGACCCAGTACTTC. This chain joins TRBV14 and TRBJ2-5; D remains unclear. Germline V gives CDR1 SGHDN, CDR2 FVKESK. The CDR3 loop spans 14 amino acids. V was pared by 1 base and J by 5 bases, with 11 bases between.